The 12 T cell receptor beta chains listed next were all sequenced from one sample in a study of T-cell memory formation after mild COVID-19. TCRdb processed the 5' RACE reads anew with MiXCR; each CDR3 protein has one entry. The data contain approximately 300,000 distinct CDR3 sequences, 19% of them seen just once; the ten biggest clones take up roughly 20%. The sample was PBMCs or a T cell subset sorted from them (not recorded which). These receptor sequences come from a man aged 18-30 years who had mild COVID-19 (a few samples of this study predate the infection). Cell type and time point are not known.

The V gene is TRBV27, the J gene TRBJ1-5; D remains unclear. The CDR3 has 15 amino acids. CDR1 MNHEY and CDR2 SMNVEV come from the germline V gene (reference sequence). V lost 2 bases and J 4 bases, leaving 12 bases between the germline ends. The DNA for the CDR3 is TGTGCCAGCAGTTTAAGCGGGCGGAGGAATCAGCCCCAGCATTTT. This codes for CASSLSGRRNQPQHF.

At least ten counts were recorded for this clonotype. This chain connects TRBV12-3 or TRBV12-4 to TRBJ2-5; D ambiguous. V was cut by 6 bases and J by 5 bases, with 10 bases left in between. The CDR3 covers 12 residues. The CDR3 DNA reads TGTGCCAGCAGCCTTGCCTCTGAGACCCAGTACTTC. This encodes CASSLASETQYF.

V gene TRBV21-1 combines with J gene TRBJ2-7; whether TRBD1, the table's D call, matches the DNA was not checked. TRBV21-1 is described as a pseudogene. The CDR3 loop spans 16 amino acids. The CDR3: CASSKGPPGRPYEQYV. CDR3 coding DNA: TGTGCCAGCAGCAAAGGTCCCCCCGGGAGGCCCTACGAGCAGTACGTC.

The rearrangement links TRBV12-3 or TRBV12-4 to TRBJ2-3, with TRBD1 matching 8 bases. The CDR3 totals 14 residues. Trimming cost V 5 bases and J 2 bases; bases outside gene matches: 3. CDR3 residues: CASSRTGPTDTQYF. DNA of the CDR3: TGTGCCAGCAGTAGGACAGGGCCCACAGATACGCAGTATTTT.

This clonotype has at least ten counts. A junction end diverges from the germline sequence, so it may reflect a read error. The rearrangement links TRBV5-1 to TRBJ2-5, with D maybe TRBD2 (5 bases). The germline V gene encodes CDR1 SGHRS and CDR2 YFSETQ. CDR3 length equals 13 residues. CDR3 in DNA: TGTGCCAGCAGCTCCGGAGGCCAAGAGACCCAGTACTTC. Translation gives CASSSGGQETQYF. The variable domain in full, completed from reference TRBV5-1 and TRBJ2-5, reads KAGVTQTPRYLIKTRGQQVTLSCSPISGHRSVSWYQQTPGQGLQFLFEYFSETQRNKGNFPGRFSGRQFSNSRSEMNVSTLELGDSALYLCASSSGGQETQYFGPGTRLLVL.

The chain couples TRBV20-1 to TRBJ1-2; no clear D gene. This CDR3 region has 11 residues. Germline V gene data show CDR1 as DFQATT and CDR2 as SNEGSKA (reference sequence). V was pared by 6 bases and J by 4 bases, with 9 bases between. The CDR3 reads CSAATGYGYTF. CDR3 DNA: TGCAGTGCCGCGACTGGCTATGGCTACACCTTC.

The chain carries TRBV7-9 and TRBJ1-1; a weak D match, TRBD1 (5 bases). The CDR3 spans 12 residues. Germline-derived CDR1 and CDR2 are SEHNR and FQNEAQ (reference sequence). The V end lost 6 bases, the J end lost 8 bases, and 13 bases lay between the germline ends. This chain's CDR3 is CASSPGFREAFF. Here the CDR3 DNA reads TGTGCCAGCAGTCCAGGGTTCAGGGAAGCTTTCTTT.

The chain joins TRBV5-1 to TRBJ2-1; 13 bases fit TRBD2. The CDR3 extends over 19 amino acids. CDR1 and CDR2 from the germline V gene are SGHRS and YFSETQ. Trimming cost V 0 bases and J 2 bases; bases outside gene matches: 8. CDR3 sequence: CASSLEGLAGPRPYNEQFF. The CDR3 DNA follows: TGCGCCAGCAGCTTGGAGGGACTAGCGGGGCCTCGACCCTACAATGAGCAGTTCTTC. Full variable domain (remainder filled in from reference TRBV5-1 and TRBJ2-1): KAGVTQTPRYLIKTRGQQVTLSCSPISGHRSVSWYQQTPGQGLQFLFEYFSETQRNKGNFPGRFSGRQFSNSRSEMNVSTLELGDSALYLCASSLEGLAGPRPYNEQFFGPGTRLTVL.

The chain carries TRBV28 and TRBJ1-2; no reliable D call. The ends were cut back, 0 bases at V and 4 bases at J, with 6 bases in the middle. The CDR3 is 13 residues long. Germline V CDR1 and CDR2: MDHEN, SYDVKM. The CDR3 DNA follows: TGTGCCAGCAGTTTATGGGCGACCTATGGCTACACCTTC. This encodes CASSLWATYGYTF.

The V gene is TRBV12-3 or TRBV12-4, the J gene TRBJ2-3, with TRBD2 as a possible D gene (5 bases). V was clipped by 4 bases and J by 5 bases, with 10 bases between them. The CDR3 extends over 13 amino acids. The CDR3 region has the DNA TGTGCCAGCAGTTCCCTCGAGGGAGATACGCAGTATTTT. This encodes CASSSLEGDTQYF.

The V and J genes are TRBV4-2 and TRBJ2-2; the D is unclear. CDR1 and CDR2 (germline): LGHNA, YNFKEQ. Trimming cost V 0 bases and J 6 bases, with 8 bases left between them. This CDR3 spans 14 amino acids. CDR3 DNA sequence: TGTGCCAGCAGCCAAGAGAAGAGATCCGGGGAGCTGTTTTTT. This gives the protein CASSQEKRSGELFF.

This clonotype was counted between two and nine times. V is TRBV12-3 or TRBV12-4 and J is TRBJ2-7; 12 bases are a match to TRBD2. The CDR3 has 16 residues. Germline trimming cut 2 bases from V and 2 bases from J; bases unmatched to any gene: 4. The CDR3 bases are TGTGCCAGCAGTTTACAACTAGCGGGGGGTGCCTACGAGCAGTACTTC. This sequence encodes CASSLQLAGGAYEQYF.